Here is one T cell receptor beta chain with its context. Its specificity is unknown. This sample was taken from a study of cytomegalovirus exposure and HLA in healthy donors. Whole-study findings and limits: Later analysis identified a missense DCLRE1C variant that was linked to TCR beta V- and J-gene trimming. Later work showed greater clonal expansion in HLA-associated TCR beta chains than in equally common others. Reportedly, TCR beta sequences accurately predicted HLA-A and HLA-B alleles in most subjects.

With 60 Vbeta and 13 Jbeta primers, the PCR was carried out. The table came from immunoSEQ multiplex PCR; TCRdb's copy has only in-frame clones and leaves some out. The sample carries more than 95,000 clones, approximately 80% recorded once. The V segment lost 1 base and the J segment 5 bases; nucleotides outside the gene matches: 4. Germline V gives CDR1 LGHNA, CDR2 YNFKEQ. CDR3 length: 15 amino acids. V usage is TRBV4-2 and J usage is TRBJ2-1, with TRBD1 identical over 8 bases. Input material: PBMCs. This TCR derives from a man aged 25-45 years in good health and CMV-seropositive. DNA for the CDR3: TGTGCCAGCAGCCAAGTCGGGACAGGTAACAATGAGCAGTTCTTC. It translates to CASSQVGTGNNEQFF.